The present TCR beta chain was sequenced within a study of blood T cell repertoires in COVID-19. As for the study in general: COVID-19 samples from acute and convalescent phases originated in the United States, Italy and Spain. In each case, the material was cDNA or gDNA derived from T cells, B-cell-depleted T cells, or PBMCs.

Germline CDR1 and CDR2: SGHTS and YDEGEE. The V gene end was trimmed by 3 bases and the J gene end by 0 bases; junction bases not matched to a gene: 6. This CDR3 comprises 16 residues. In the study's own analysis: Estimated nucleated cell counts came from reference gene primer amplification. TCRdb keeps only in-frame clones here, not all; method: immunoSEQ multiplex PCR. The V and J calls and clone size come from that table; D and trimming were worked out from the DNA. Of around 250,000 clones in the sample, under 90% are singletons; the top ten hold about 3.4%. The receptor's source is a woman aged 18-29 years with acute or convalescent COVID-19. Sequencing was performed on peripheral blood. The gene calls are TRBV5-8 and TRBJ1-5, with 7 bases fitting TRBD1. CDR3 region: CASSYTTGFSNQPQHF. CDR3 in DNA: TGTGCCAGCAGCTACACGACAGGGTTTAGCAATCAGCCCCAGCATTTT.